A selection of T cell receptor beta chains follows, all from one sample in a study of T cell repertoires in cytomegalovirus infection. TCRdb redid the calling of the reads with MiXCR, one entry per CDR3 protein. This sample has 250,000 to 300,000 distinct CDR3 sequences, with 12% to 15% found just once. Sequenced: PBMCs. Receptor source: a human donor in good health (CMV status not recorded). Some clones in this sample may be carry-over from other donors' samples. Each CDR3 is given with its conserved first and last residue. A D gene is named only where the DNA matches it firmly. The size entry is marked missing in some rows and otherwise reads once, few, many or a size class.

size,J,length,V,D,DNA,CDR3
few,TRBJ2-1,15,TRBV20-1,TRBD2,TGCAGTGCTGCCGGGCTAGCGGAAATATACAATGAGCAGTTCTTC,CSAAGLAEIYNEQFF
.,TRBJ1-1,12,TRBV29-1,TRBD1,TGCAGCGTTGGTCGACAGGGGGCTGAGGCTTTCTTT,CSVGRQGAEAFF
many,TRBJ2-4,16,TRBV20-1,TRBD1,TGCAGTGCCCTAAGGACAGGGGCCTTAGCCAAAAACATTCAGTACTTC,CSALRTGALAKNIQYF
many,TRBJ2-7,14,TRBV6-2/TRBV6-3,TRBD1,TGTGCCAGCAGCCCGAGACAGGGGACCTACGAGCAGTACTTC,CASSPRQGTYEQYF
.,TRBJ2-7,14,TRBV3-1,.,TGTGCCAGCAGCCAAGGTAAAACCGCCGCCGAGCAGTACTTC,CASSQGKTAAEQYF
.,TRBJ2-7,14,TRBV7-4,.,TGTGCCAGCAGCTTAATAGCAGGGGAAAGCGAGCAGTACTTC,CASSLIAGESEQYF
.,TRBJ1-5,16,TRBV20-1,.,TGCAGTGCTAGAGAGCTCTTGTCTGGTAGCAATCAGCCCCAGCATTTT,CSARELLSGSNQPQHF
many,TRBJ1-2,13,TRBV10-2,.,TGCGCCAGCATGAGGGACGGACAACATGGCTACACCTTC,CASMRDGQHGYTF
many,TRBJ2-5,18,TRBV7-8,.,TGTGCCAGCAGCCCACCCTTAAGGGCAGGGGGCGGGAGAGAGACCCAGTACTTC,CASSPPLRAGGGRETQYF
many,TRBJ2-3,13,TRBV7-2,.,TGTGCCAGCAGCTTACAAGCTACAGATACGCAGTATTTT,CASSLQATDTQYF
.,TRBJ2-1,16,TRBV4-3,TRBD2,TGCGCCAGCAGCCCCCTTGGAGCGGGAGACGGCAATGAGCAGTTCTTC,CASSPLGAGDGNEQFF
.,TRBJ2-7,14,TRBV7-2,TRBD2,TGTGCCAGCAGGGCCAGCGGGGGTGGCTGGGAGCAGTACTTC,CASRASGGGWEQYF
many,TRBJ1-1,15,TRBV15,TRBD1,TGTGCCACCAGCCCGGACAGGGCTACGAACACTGAAGCTTTCTTT,CATSPDRATNTEAFF
many,TRBJ2-4,16,TRBV7-6,.,TGTGCCAGCAGCAACTACAGGGTCAACGGGGAAAACATTCAGTACTTC,CASSNYRVNGENIQYF
many,TRBJ1-1,14,TRBV11-2,.,TGTGCCAGCAGCTCATTCCGCGGGAACACTGAAGCTTTCTTT,CASSSFRGNTEAFF
few,TRBJ1-3,16,TRBV14,.,TGTGCCAGCAGCCAAGATCTTAGGCCTTCTGGAAACACCATATATTTT,CASSQDLRPSGNTIYF
many,TRBJ2-5,15,TRBV24-1,.,TGTGCCACCAGTGATTTAGGTCAGGGGCAAGAGACCCAGTACTTC,CATSDLGQGQETQYF
.,TRBJ2-7,13,TRBV6-6,.,TGTGCCAGCTCGGAGGGGGCAGAGAACGAGCGGTACTTC,CASSEGAENERYF
.,TRBJ2-6,16,TRBV20-1,.,TGCAGTGCTTGGACACCTTTCATCACTGGGGCCAACGTCCTGACTTTC,CSAWTPFITGANVLTF
few,TRBJ2-6,15,TRBV19,.,TGTGCCAGTACCAATCCAAGGTTCGGGGCCAACGTCCTGACTTTC,CASTNPRFGANVLTF
few,TRBJ1-1,13,TRBV19,TRBD1,TGTGCCAGTAGTCGGGACAGTCTGACTGAAGCTTTCTTT,CASSRDSLTEAFF
many,TRBJ2-7,17,TRBV28,.,TGTGCCAGCAGTTTAAGGGGCTGGGGCAGGGGATTGGGTGAGCAGTACTTC,CASSLRGWGRGLGEQYF
.,TRBJ2-5,16,TRBV20-1,TRBD2,TGCAGTGCTAGAGAGGCGGAACTAGCGGGATTGGAGACCCAGTACTTC,CSAREAELAGLETQYF
many,TRBJ2-5,14,TRBV7-2,.,TGTGCCAGCAGCTTTGGGGGAGCGTCGGAGACCCAGTACTTC,CASSFGGASETQYF
few,TRBJ1-1,12,TRBV5-4,.,TGTGCCAGCAGCTCGGGGGACTTGGAAGCTTTCTTT,CASSSGDLEAFF
many,TRBJ2-1,18,TRBV7-2,.,TGTGCCAGCAGTGGATTGGCATATCAAACCGACTCCTACAATGAGCAGTTCTTC,CASSGLAYQTDSYNEQFF
few,TRBJ1-2,15,TRBV14,.,TGTGCCAGCAGCCAAGACCCGGACGCTAACTATGGCTACACCTTC,CASSQDPDANYGYTF
many,TRBJ1-5,13,TRBV29-1,.,TGCAGCGTTGTGGTGCAGGGCAATCAGCCCCAGCATTTT,CSVVVQGNQPQHF
.,TRBJ2-1,16,TRBV7-9,TRBD2,TGTGCCAGCAGCGAGGGACTAGCGGGAGAAAGGGATGAGCAGTTCTTC,CASSEGLAGERDEQFF
many,TRBJ2-1,16,TRBV7-9,TRBD2,TGTGCCAGCAGCTTTCTAAGCGGGAGCGCTTACAATGAGCAGTTCTTC,CASSFLSGSAYNEQFF
many,TRBJ2-7,16,TRBV10-3,.,TGTGCCATCAGTGAGGCGTCGCGGGCAGGGACCTACGAGCAGTACTTC,CAISEASRAGTYEQYF
few,TRBJ2-1,16,TRBV20-1,.,TGCAGTGCTAGAGTGGTTGCGGCCCCCGGCTACAATGAGCAGTTCTTC,CSARVVAAPGYNEQFF
.,TRBJ2-7,16,TRBV5-4,TRBD2,TGTGCCAGCAGCCGGGAGAGGACTAGCGCATCCTACGAGCAGTACTTC,CASSRERTSASYEQYF
many,TRBJ1-5,11,TRBV28,.,TGTGCCAGCAGTTGGAATCAGCCCCAGCATTTT,CASSWNQPQHF
.,TRBJ1-3,15,TRBV15,.,TGTGCCACCAGCAGTGGGGATTTCGAGGGCTCTCCGAGATATTTT,CATSSGDFEGSPRYF
many,TRBJ1-4,11,TRBV7-8,.,TGTGCCAGCAGCCTCGCCGAGCGACTGTTTTTT,CASSLAERLFF
few,TRBJ2-7,12,TRBV6-1,TRBD2,TGTGCCAGCAACCCGGGGGAGGGCGAGCAGTACTTC,CASNPGEGEQYF
.,TRBJ1-1,14,TRBV29-1,TRBD1,TGCAGCGTTGAAGATGGACAGGGGAGGACTGAAGCTTTCTTT,CSVEDGQGRTEAFF
.,TRBJ1-5,12,TRBV28,.,TGTGCCAGCAGGACGATGGGTCAGCCCCAGCATTTT,CASRTMGQPQHF
.,TRBJ1-5,13,TRBV7-2,.,TGTGCCAGCAGCTTAGCGCTGGGGCAGCCCCAGCATTTT,CASSLALGQPQHF
few,TRBJ2-1,15,TRBV25-1,TRBD1,TGTGCCAGCAGTGTGTCGGGACAGGGGGCGAATGAGCAGTTCTTC,CASSVSGQGANEQFF
few,TRBJ2-1,13,TRBV29-1,.,TGCAGCGTCCAGGGATTCTCCTACAATGAGCAGTTCTTC,CSVQGFSYNEQFF
.,TRBJ2-1,14,TRBV12-5,TRBD1,TGTGCTAGTGGCCGGGGACAGGCCTACAATGAGCAGTTCTTC,CASGRGQAYNEQFF